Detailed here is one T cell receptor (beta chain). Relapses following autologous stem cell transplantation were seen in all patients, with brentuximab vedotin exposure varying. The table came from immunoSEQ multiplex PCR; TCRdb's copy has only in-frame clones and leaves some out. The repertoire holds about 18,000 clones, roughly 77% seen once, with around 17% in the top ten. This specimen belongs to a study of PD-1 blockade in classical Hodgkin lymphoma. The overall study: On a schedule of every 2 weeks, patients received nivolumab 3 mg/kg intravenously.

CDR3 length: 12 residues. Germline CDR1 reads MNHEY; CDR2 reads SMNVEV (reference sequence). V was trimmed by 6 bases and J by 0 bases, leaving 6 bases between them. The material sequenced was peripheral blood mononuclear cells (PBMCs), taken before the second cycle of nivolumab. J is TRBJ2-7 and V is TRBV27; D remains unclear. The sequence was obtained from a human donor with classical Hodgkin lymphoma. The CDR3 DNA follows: TGTGCCAGCAGAACAAGCTCCTACGAGCAGTACTTC. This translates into CASRTSSYEQYF.